This TCR beta chain was retrieved from a study of blood T cell repertoires in COVID-19. Across the whole study: COVID-19 samples collected from the United States, Italy and Spain covered acute and convalescent phases. PBMCs, B-cell-depleted T cells, or T cells provided the cDNA or gDNA that made up the material.

Authors' processing steps: The authors estimated nucleated cell counts from reference gene primer amplification. Assay used: immunoSEQ multiplex PCR; TCRdb lists only in-frame clones, some missing. The V and J calls and clone size come from that table; D and trimming were worked out from the DNA. The repertoire holds 200,000 to 300,000 clones, with around four fifths as singletons. CDR1 is MNHNY and CDR2 is SVGAGI in the germline V gene (reference sequence). This CDR3 is 16 amino acids long. Trimming removed 7 bases at V and 9 bases at J, with 25 bases between. Sequenced input: peripheral blood. The V call is TRBV6-6, the J call TRBJ1-5; D may be TRBD1 (6 bases). The clonotype was recovered from a man between 45 and 60 years old with acute or convalescent COVID-19. The CDR3 loop is CASTEVGGAQYRPQHF. CDR3 DNA sequence: TGTGCCAGCACCGAGGTTGGGGGGGCTCAATATCGGCCCCAGCATTTT.